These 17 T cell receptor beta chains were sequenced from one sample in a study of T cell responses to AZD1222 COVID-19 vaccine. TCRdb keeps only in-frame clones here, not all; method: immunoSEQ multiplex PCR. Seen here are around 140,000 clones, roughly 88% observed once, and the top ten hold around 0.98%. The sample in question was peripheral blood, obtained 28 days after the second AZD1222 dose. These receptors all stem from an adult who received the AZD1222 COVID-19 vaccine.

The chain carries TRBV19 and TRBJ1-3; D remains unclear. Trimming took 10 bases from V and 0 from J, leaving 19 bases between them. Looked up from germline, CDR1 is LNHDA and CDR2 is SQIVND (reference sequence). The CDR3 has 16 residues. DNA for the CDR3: TGTGCCACTTCCCCTGAGGGATATATCTCTGGAAACACCATATATTTT. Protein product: CATSPEGYISGNTIYF.

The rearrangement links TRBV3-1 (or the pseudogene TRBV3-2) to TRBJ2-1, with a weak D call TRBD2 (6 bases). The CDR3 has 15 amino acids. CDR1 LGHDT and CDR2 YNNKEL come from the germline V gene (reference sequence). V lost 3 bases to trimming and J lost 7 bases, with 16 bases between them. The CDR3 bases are TGTGCCAGCAGCCACGGCGGGATCTTGAGTAATGAGCAGTTCTTC. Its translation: CASSHGGILSNEQFF.

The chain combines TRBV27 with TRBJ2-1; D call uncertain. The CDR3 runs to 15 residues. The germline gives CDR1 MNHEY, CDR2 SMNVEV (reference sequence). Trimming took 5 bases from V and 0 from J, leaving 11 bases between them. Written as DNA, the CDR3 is TGTGCCAGCAGTCAACACAAAATCTCCTACAATGAGCAGTTCTTC. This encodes CASSQHKISYNEQFF.

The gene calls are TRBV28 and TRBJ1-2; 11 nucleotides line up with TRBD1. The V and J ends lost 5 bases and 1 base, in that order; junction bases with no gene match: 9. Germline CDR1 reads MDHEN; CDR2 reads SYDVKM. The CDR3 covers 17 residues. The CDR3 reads CASSVISGTGGNYGYTF. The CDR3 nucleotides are TGTGCCAGCAGTGTTATATCCGGGACAGGGGGTAACTATGGCTACACCTTC.

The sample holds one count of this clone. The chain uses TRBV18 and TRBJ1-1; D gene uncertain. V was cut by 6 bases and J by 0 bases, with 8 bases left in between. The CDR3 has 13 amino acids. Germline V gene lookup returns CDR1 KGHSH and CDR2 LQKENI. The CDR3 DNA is TGTGCCAGCTCGTCTGACCTGAACACTGAAGCTTTCTTT. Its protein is CASSSDLNTEAFF.

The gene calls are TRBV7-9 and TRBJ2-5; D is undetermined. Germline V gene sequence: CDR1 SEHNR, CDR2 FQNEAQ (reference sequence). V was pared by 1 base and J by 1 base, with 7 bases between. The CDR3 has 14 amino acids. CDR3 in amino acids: CASSLGRFQETQYF. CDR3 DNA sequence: TGTGCCAGCAGCTTAGGTCGCTTCCAAGAGACCCAGTACTTC. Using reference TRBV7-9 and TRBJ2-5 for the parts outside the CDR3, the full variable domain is DTGVSQNPRHKITKRGQNVTFRCDPISEHNRLYWYRQTLGQGPEFLTYFQNEAQLEKSRLLSDRFSAERPKGSFSTLEIQRTEQGDSAMYLCASSLGRFQETQYFGPGTRLLVL.

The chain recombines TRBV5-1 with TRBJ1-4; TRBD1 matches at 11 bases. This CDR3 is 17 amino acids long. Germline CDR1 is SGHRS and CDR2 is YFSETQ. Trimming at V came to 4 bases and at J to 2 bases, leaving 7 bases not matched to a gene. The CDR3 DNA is TGCGCCAGCAGCGTCGGGGACAGGGGGAATACTAATGAAAAACTGTTTTTT. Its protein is CASSVGDRGNTNEKLFF.

The CDR3 here is CASSLPSTGWGSPLHF. The CDR3 coding sequence is TGTGCCAGCAGTTTACCCTCGACAGGTTGGGGGTCACCCCTCCACTTT. The chain couples TRBV28 to TRBJ1-6, with a tentative D call TRBD1 (6 bases). CDR3 length equals 16 residues. CDR1 is MDHEN and CDR2 is SYDVKM in the germline V gene. Trimming shortened V by 2 bases and J by 10 bases, and 18 bases separated the two germline ends.

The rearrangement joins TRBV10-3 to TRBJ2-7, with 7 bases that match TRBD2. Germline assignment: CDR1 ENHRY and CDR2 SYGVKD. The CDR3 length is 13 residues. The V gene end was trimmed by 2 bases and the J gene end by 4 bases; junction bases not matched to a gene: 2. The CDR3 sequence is CAISEGSGYEQYF. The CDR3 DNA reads TGTGCCATCAGTGAGGGTAGCGGGTACGAGCAGTACTTC.

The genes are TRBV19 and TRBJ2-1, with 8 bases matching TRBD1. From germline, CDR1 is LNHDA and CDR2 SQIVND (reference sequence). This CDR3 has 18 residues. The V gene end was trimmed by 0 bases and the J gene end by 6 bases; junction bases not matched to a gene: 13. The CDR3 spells CASSIDPPDRGSRNEQFF. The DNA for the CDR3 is TGTGCCAGTAGTATAGATCCCCCCGACAGGGGTTCTCGCAATGAGCAGTTCTTC. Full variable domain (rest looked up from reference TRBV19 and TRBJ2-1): DGGITQSPKYLFRKEGQNVTLSCEQNLNHDAMYWYRQDPGQGLRLIYYSQIVNDFQKGDIAEGYSVSREKKESFPLTVTSAQKNPTAFYLCASSIDPPDRGSRNEQFFGPGTRLTVL.

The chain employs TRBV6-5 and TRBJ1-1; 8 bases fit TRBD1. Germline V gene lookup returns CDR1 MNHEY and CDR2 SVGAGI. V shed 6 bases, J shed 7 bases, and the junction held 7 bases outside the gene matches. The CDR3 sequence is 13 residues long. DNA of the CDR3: TGTGCCAGCAGCTCCCTCGGACAGGGTGAAGCTTTCTTT. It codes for CASSSLGQGEAFF.

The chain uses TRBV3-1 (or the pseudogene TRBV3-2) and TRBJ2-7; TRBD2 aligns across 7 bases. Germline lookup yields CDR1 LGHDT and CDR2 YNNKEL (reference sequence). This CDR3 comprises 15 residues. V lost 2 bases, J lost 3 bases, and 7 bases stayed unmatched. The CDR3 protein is CASSQTAGPHYEQYF. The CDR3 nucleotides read TGTGCCAGCAGCCAAACAGCGGGACCCCACTACGAGCAGTACTTC.

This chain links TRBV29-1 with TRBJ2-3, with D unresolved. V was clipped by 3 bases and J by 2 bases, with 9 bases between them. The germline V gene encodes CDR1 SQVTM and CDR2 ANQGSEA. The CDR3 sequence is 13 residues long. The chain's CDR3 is CSVDDQDTDTQYF. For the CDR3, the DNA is TGCAGCGTTGATGACCAGGACACAGATACGCAGTATTTT.

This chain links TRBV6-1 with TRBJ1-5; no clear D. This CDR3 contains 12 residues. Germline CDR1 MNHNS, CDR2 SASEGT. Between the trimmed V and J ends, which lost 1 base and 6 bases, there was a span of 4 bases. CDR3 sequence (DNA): TGTGCCAGCAGTGAAGGAAGTCAGCCCCAGCATTTT. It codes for CASSEGSQPQHF.

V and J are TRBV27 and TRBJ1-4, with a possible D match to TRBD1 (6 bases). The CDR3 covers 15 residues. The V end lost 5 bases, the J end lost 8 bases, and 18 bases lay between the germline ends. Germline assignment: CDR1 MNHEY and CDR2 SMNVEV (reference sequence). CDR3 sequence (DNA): TGTGCCAGCAGTACCCGACAGGACCTTCGGGAAAAACTGTTTTTT. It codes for CASSTRQDLREKLFF.

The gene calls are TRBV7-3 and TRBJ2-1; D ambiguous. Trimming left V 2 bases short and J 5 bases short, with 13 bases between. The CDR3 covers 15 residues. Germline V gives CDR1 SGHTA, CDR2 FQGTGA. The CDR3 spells CASSLSAIVDNEQFF. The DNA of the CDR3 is TGTGCCAGCAGCTTATCGGCGATTGTTGACAATGAGCAGTTCTTC.

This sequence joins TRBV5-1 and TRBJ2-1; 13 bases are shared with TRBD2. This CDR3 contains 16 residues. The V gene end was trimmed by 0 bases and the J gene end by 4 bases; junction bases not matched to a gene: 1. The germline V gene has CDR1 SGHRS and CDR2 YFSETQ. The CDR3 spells CASSLEGLAGYNEQFF. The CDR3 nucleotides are TGCGCCAGCAGCTTGGAGGGACTAGCGGGGTACAATGAGCAGTTCTTC.